The rows below give T cell receptor beta chains drawn from one sample of a study of T-cell memory formation after mild COVID-19. MiXCR, applied by TCRdb to the 5' RACE reads, yields one record per CDR3 protein. This sample has 35,000 to 50,000 distinct CDR3 sequences, with about a tenth found just once. Source material: PBMCs or a T cell subset sorted from them (not recorded which). These receptors all stem from an adult woman who had mild COVID-19 (a few samples of this study predate the infection). Cell type and time point are not known. The CDR3 runs from the conserved cysteine through the conserved F or W. D genes are given only for firm matches. A clone size is listed for some rows: how often the clone was seen (once, few, many), or a class if it is expanded.

j_call: TRBJ2-3; d_call: TRBD2; v_call: TRBV5-1; clone_size: many; cdr3_nt: TGCGCCAGCAGCTACTCGACTAGCGGGGTCACAGATACGCAGTATTTT; cdr3_aa: CASSYSTSGVTDTQYF
j_call: TRBJ2-1; d_call: NA; v_call: TRBV12-3/TRBV12-4; clone_size: many; cdr3_nt: TGTGCCAGCAGCCTGATCCAAACCAACAATGAGCAGTTCTTC; cdr3_aa: CASSLIQTNNEQFF
j_call: TRBJ1-2; d_call: TRBD1; v_call: TRBV5-1; clone_size: NA; cdr3_nt: TGCGCCAGCAGCTCGACAGGGGGCGGCTATGGCTACACCTTC; cdr3_aa: CASSSTGGGYGYTF
j_call: TRBJ2-1; d_call: NA; v_call: TRBV29-1; clone_size: few; cdr3_nt: TGCAGCGTTGAGTGGGGGCATGAGCAGTTCTTC; cdr3_aa: CSVEWGHEQFF
j_call: TRBJ2-3; d_call: TRBD2; v_call: TRBV20-1; clone_size: many; cdr3_nt: TGCAGTGCTAGGGTCCCCCGTCAACTAGCGGGCCGGGCAGATACGCAGTATTTT; cdr3_aa: CSARVPRQLAGRADTQYF
j_call: TRBJ2-1; d_call: TRBD2; v_call: TRBV12-3/TRBV12-4; clone_size: many; cdr3_nt: TGTGCCAGCAGTTTGGGCGGGAGTGTACAGAATGAGCAGTTCTTC; cdr3_aa: CASSLGGSVQNEQFF
j_call: TRBJ2-7; d_call: TRBD2; v_call: TRBV7-9; clone_size: NA; cdr3_nt: TGTGCCAGCAGCTTACTGCTAGCGGGAGTCGAGCAGTACTTC; cdr3_aa: CASSLLLAGVEQYF
j_call: TRBJ2-1; d_call: TRBD1; v_call: TRBV7-8; clone_size: few; cdr3_nt: TGTGCCAGCAGCTCGGGGACAGGGGTGAATGAGCAGTTCTTC; cdr3_aa: CASSSGTGVNEQFF
j_call: TRBJ2-6; d_call: TRBD2; v_call: TRBV6-2/TRBV6-3; clone_size: few; cdr3_nt: TGTGCCAGCAGTTTTCTAGCGGGTGCCTCTGGGGCCAACGTCCTGACTTTC; cdr3_aa: CASSFLAGASGANVLTF
j_call: TRBJ2-7; d_call: TRBD2; v_call: TRBV7-8; clone_size: NA; cdr3_nt: TGTGCCAGCAGCCCCGTGGGTAGCGGGGGGGTAGAGCAGTACTTC; cdr3_aa: CASSPVGSGGVEQYF
j_call: TRBJ2-7; d_call: NA; v_call: TRBV2; clone_size: few; cdr3_nt: TGTGCCAGCAGGAGAGAGCAGGGACTCTCCTACGAGCAGTACTTC; cdr3_aa: CASRREQGLSYEQYF
j_call: TRBJ2-2; d_call: NA; v_call: TRBV4-3; clone_size: many; cdr3_nt: TGCGCCAGCAGCCCAAGGGGCGGGATCATAACCGGGGAGCTGTTTTTT; cdr3_aa: CASSPRGGIITGELFF
j_call: TRBJ2-2; d_call: NA; v_call: TRBV20-1; clone_size: few; cdr3_nt: TGCAGTGCTAGAGATATGAGACAAGGCGGGACCGGGGAGCTGTTTTTT; cdr3_aa: CSARDMRQGGTGELFF
j_call: TRBJ2-7; d_call: NA; v_call: TRBV30; clone_size: NA; cdr3_nt: TGTGCCTGGAGTATGCAGACCTACGAGCAGTACTTC; cdr3_aa: CAWSMQTYEQYF
j_call: TRBJ1-1; d_call: NA; v_call: TRBV13; clone_size: NA; cdr3_nt: TGTGCCAGCAGCTTATATGGGCAGGATAACACTGAAGCTTTCTTT; cdr3_aa: CASSLYGQDNTEAFF
j_call: TRBJ2-3; d_call: NA; v_call: TRBV6-5; clone_size: few; cdr3_nt: TGTGCCAGCCGGAGTCGAGGGACTAGCACAGATACGCAGTATTTT; cdr3_aa: CASRSRGTSTDTQYF
j_call: TRBJ2-3; d_call: TRBD2; v_call: TRBV3-1; clone_size: few; cdr3_nt: TGTGCCAGCAGCCAAGAGGGGAGCGGGGAGAACACAGATACGCAGTATTTT; cdr3_aa: CASSQEGSGENTDTQYF
j_call: TRBJ2-3; d_call: TRBD1; v_call: TRBV12-3/TRBV12-4; clone_size: many; cdr3_nt: TGCGCCAGCAGTTTCGGGGGGACAGGGACCGATACGCAGTATTTT; cdr3_aa: CASSFGGTGTDTQYF
j_call: TRBJ1-6; d_call: NA; v_call: TRBV20-1; clone_size: few; cdr3_nt: TGCAGTGCTAGAGATATTGGAGGCAATTCACCCCTCCACTTT; cdr3_aa: CSARDIGGNSPLHF
j_call: TRBJ2-6; d_call: NA; v_call: TRBV7-3; clone_size: many; cdr3_nt: TGTGCCAGCAGCTTATCTGCTGGGGCCAACGTCCTGACTTTC; cdr3_aa: CASSLSAGANVLTF
j_call: TRBJ2-7; d_call: TRBD1; v_call: TRBV10-3; clone_size: many; cdr3_nt: TGTGCCATCAGCGGACAGGACTACGAGCAGTACTTC; cdr3_aa: CAISGQDYEQYF
j_call: TRBJ1-5; d_call: TRBD1; v_call: TRBV4-1; clone_size: NA; cdr3_nt: TGCGCCAGCAGCCAAGGACTACGAGGGGGCAAATATCAGCCCCAGCATTTT; cdr3_aa: CASSQGLRGGKYQPQHF
j_call: TRBJ1-6; d_call: NA; v_call: TRBV20-1; clone_size: few; cdr3_nt: TGCAGTGCTAGAGATTCGGCGAGCTCCTATAATTCACCCCTCCACTTT; cdr3_aa: CSARDSASSYNSPLHF
j_call: TRBJ2-2; d_call: NA; v_call: TRBV4-1; clone_size: NA; cdr3_nt: TGCGCCAGCAGGGACAGGAACACCGGGGAGCTGTTTTTT; cdr3_aa: CASRDRNTGELFF
j_call: TRBJ2-1; d_call: TRBD1; v_call: TRBV5-6; clone_size: many; cdr3_nt: TGTGCCAGCAGCTTGCGGGCAGGGGGCAACAATGAGCAGTTCTTC; cdr3_aa: CASSLRAGGNNEQFF
j_call: TRBJ2-5; d_call: NA; v_call: TRBV3-1; clone_size: NA; cdr3_nt: TGTGCCAGCAGCCAAGAGGCTGGGACCCAGTACTTC; cdr3_aa: CASSQEAGTQYF
j_call: TRBJ2-1; d_call: NA; v_call: TRBV27; clone_size: many; cdr3_nt: TGTGCCAGCAGTTTACTTGAACAGGGTAATGAGCAGTTCTTC; cdr3_aa: CASSLLEQGNEQFF
j_call: TRBJ1-6; d_call: TRBD1; v_call: TRBV28; clone_size: few; cdr3_nt: TGTGCCAGCAGGACAGGGGCCGGTTCACCCCTCCACTTT; cdr3_aa: CASRTGAGSPLHF